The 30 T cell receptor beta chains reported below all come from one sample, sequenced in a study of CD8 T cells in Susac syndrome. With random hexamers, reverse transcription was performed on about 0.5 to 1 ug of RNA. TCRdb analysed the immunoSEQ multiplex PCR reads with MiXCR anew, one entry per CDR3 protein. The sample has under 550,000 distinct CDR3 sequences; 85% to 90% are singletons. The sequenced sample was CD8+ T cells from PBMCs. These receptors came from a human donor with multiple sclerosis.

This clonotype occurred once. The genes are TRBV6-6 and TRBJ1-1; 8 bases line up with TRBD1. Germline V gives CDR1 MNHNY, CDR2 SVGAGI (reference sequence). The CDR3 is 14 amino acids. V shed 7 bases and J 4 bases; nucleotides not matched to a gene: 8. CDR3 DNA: TGTGCCAGCACTTTAAACAGGGGGTTCACTGAAGCTTTCTTT. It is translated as CASTLNRGFTEAFF.

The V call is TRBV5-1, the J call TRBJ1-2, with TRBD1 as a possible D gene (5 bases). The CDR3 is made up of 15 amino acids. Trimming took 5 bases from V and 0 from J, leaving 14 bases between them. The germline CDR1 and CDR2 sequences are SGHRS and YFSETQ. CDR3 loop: CASRILGVTNYGYTF. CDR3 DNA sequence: TGCGCCAGCAGGATCCTGGGGGTGACTAACTATGGCTACACCTTC.

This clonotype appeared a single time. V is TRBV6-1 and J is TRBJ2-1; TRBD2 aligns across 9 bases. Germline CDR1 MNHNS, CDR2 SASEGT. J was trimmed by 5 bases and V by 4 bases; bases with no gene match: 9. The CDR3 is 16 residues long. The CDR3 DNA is TGTGCCAGCAGTGTAAATCTAGCGGGGACAAACAATGAGCAGTTCTTC. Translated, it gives CASSVNLAGTNNEQFF.

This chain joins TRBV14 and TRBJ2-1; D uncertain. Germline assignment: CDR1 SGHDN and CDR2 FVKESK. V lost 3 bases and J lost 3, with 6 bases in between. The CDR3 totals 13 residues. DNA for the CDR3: TGTGCCAGCAGCCAGGCGATCTACAATGAGCAGTTCTTC. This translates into CASSQAIYNEQFF.

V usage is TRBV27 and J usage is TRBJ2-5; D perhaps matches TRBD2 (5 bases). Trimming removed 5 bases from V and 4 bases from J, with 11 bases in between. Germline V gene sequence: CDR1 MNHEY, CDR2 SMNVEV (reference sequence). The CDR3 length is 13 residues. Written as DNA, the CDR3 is TGTGCCAGCAGTATTGACCGGGGAGAGACCCAGTACTTC. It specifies CASSIDRGETQYF.

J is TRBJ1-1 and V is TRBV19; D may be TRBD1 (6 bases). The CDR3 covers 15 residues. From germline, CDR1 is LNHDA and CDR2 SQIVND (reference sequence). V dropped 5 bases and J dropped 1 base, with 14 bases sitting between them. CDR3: CASSASPGQNTEAFF. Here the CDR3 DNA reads TGTGCCAGTAGTGCTAGTCCGGGACAGAACACTGAAGCTTTCTTT.

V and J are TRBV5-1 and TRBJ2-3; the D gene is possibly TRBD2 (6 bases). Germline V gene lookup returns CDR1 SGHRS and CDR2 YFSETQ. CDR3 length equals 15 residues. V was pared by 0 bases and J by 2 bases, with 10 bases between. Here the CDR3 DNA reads TGCGCCAGCAGCTTGGTATCTAGCGACACAGATACGCAGTATTTT. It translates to CASSLVSSDTDTQYF.

In nucleotides, the CDR3 is TGTGCCAGTAGACTAGCGGGAATTAGTATGGTCTCCTACGAGCAGTACTTC. It is translated as CASRLAGISMVSYEQYF. This chain uses TRBV27 with TRBJ2-7, with 11 bases lining up with TRBD2. Trimming removed 9 bases from V and 0 bases from J; junction bases left unmatched: 13. This CDR3 comprises 17 residues. In germline, CDR1 is MNHEY, CDR2 SMNVEV (reference sequence).

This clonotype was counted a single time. The CDR3 loop reads CASSPLAERWQETQYF. The CDR3 nucleotides are TGTGCCAGCAGTCCTCTAGCGGAAAGATGGCAAGAGACCCAGTACTTC. The chain recombines TRBV28 with TRBJ2-5, with TRBD2 identical over 7 bases. The CDR3 sequence is 16 residues long. The germline CDR1 and CDR2 sequences are MDHEN and SYDVKM. V trimming: 5 bases; J trimming: 2 bases; junction bases outside the gene matches: 11.

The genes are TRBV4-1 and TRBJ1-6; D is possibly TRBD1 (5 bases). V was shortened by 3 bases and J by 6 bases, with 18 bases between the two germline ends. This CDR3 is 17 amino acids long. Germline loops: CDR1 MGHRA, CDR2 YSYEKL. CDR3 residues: CASSQPFEGARNSPLHF. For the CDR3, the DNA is TGCGCCAGCAGCCAGCCCTTTGAAGGGGCTCGTAATTCACCCCTCCACTTT.

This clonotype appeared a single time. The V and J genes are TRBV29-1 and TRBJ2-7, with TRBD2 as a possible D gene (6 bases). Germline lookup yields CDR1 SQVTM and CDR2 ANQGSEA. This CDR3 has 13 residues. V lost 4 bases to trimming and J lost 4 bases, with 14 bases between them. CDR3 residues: CSVGGGRWYEQYF. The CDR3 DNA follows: TGCAGCGTTGGAGGAGGGAGATGGTACGAGCAGTACTTC.

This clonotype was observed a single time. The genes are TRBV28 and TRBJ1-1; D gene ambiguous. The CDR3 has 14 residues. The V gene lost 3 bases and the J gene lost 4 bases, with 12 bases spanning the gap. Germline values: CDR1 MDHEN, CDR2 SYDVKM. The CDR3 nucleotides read TGTGCCAGCAGTTTTGAGGAGCAGTCCACTGAAGCTTTCTTT. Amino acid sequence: CASSFEEQSTEAFF.

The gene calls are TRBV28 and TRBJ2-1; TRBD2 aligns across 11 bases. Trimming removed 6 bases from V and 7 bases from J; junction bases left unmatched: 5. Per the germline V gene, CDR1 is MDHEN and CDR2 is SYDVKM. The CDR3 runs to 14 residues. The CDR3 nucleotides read TGTGCCAGCAGCGTAGCGGGAGGGTGGAATGAGCAGTTCTTC. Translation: CASSVAGGWNEQFF.

The CDR3, as DNA: TGCAGTGCTAGAGATTTCGGGAGGGGCACTGAAGCTTTCTTT. It encodes CSARDFGRGTEAFF. V gene TRBV20-1 combines with J gene TRBJ1-1; tentative D call: TRBD1 (5 bases). Looked up from germline, CDR1 is DFQATT and CDR2 is SNEGSKA (reference sequence). The CDR3 covers 14 residues. V lost 0 bases to trimming and J lost 4 bases, with 12 bases between them.

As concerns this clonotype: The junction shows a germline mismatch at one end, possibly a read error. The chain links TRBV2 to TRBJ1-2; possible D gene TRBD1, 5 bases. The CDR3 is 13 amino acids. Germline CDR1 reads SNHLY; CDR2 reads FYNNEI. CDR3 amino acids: CASRSGTAYGNTF. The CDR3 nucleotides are TGTGCCAGCAGATCTGGGACTGCCTATGGCAACACCTTC.

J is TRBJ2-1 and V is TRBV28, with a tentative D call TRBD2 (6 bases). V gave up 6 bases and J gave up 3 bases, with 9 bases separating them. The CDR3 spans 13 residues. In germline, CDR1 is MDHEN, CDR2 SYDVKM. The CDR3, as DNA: TGTGCCAGCAGGCGGGAAGGCTACAATGAGCAGTTCTTC. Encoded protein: CASRREGYNEQFF.

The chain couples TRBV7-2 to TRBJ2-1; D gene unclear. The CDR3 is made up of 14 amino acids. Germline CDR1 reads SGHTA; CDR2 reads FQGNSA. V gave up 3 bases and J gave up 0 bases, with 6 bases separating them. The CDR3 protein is CASSFERSYNEQFF. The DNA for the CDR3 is TGTGCCAGCAGCTTCGAGCGCTCCTACAATGAGCAGTTCTTC.

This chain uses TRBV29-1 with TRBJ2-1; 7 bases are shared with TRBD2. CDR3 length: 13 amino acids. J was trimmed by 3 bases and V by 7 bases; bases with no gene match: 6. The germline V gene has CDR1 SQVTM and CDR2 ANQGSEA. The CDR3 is CSGTKRDYNEQFF. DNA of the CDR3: TGCAGCGGAACCAAGCGGGACTACAATGAGCAGTTCTTC.

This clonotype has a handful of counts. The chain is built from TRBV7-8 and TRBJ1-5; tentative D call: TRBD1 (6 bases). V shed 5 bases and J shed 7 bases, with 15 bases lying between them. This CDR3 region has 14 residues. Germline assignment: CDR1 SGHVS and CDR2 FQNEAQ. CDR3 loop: CASSPDGGGQPQHF. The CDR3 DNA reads TGTGCCAGCAGCCCCGACGGGGGGGGCCAGCCCCAGCATTTT.

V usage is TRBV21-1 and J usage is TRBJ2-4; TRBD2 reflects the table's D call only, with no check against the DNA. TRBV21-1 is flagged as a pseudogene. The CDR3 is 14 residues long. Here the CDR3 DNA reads TGTGCCAGCATTGAGGGACTAGCTGGGGACATTCAGTACTTC. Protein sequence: CASIEGLAGDIQYF.

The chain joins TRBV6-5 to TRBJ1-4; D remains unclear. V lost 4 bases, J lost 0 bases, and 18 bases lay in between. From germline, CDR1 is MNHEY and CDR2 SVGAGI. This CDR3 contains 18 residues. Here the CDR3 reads CASSSVPIGNSTNEKLFF. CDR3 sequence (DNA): TGTGCCAGCAGTTCCGTACCCATTGGCAACTCAACTAATGAAAAACTGTTTTTT.

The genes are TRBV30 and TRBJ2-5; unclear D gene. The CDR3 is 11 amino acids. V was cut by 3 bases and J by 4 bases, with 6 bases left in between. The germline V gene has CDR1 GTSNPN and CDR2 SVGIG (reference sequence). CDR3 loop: CAWRVVETQYF. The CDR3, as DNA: TGTGCCTGGAGAGTCGTAGAGACCCAGTACTTC.

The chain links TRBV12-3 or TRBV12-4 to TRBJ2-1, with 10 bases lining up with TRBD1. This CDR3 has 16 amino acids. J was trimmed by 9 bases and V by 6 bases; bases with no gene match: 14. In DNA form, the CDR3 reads TGTGCCAGCAGGGGCCGCGACAGGGGGCGCGACGGTGAGCAGTTCTTC. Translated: CASRGRDRGRDGEQFF.

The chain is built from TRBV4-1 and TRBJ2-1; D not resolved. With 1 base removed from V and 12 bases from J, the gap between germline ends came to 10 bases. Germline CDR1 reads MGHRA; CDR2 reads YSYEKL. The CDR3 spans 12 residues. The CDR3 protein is CASSQGTAGQFF. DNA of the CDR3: TGCGCCAGCAGCCAAGGTACAGCCGGGCAGTTCTTC.

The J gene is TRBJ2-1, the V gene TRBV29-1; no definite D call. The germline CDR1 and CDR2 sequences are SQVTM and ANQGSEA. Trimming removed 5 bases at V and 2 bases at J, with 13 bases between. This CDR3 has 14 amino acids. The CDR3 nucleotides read TGCAGCGTTCGTGGGTTTTCAGCCTACAATGAGCAGTTCTTC. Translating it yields CSVRGFSAYNEQFF.

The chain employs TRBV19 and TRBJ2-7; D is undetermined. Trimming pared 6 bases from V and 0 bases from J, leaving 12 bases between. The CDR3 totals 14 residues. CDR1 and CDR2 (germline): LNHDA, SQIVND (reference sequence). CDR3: CASSWAANSYEQYF. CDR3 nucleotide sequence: TGTGCCAGTAGCTGGGCCGCGAACTCCTACGAGCAGTACTTC.

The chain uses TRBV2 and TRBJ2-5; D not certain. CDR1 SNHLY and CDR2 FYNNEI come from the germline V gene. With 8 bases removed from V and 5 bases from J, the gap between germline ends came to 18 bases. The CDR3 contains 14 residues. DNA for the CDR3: TGTGCCAGCCTTTCACAACCGGAATGGGAGACCCAGTACTTC. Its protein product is CASLSQPEWETQYF.

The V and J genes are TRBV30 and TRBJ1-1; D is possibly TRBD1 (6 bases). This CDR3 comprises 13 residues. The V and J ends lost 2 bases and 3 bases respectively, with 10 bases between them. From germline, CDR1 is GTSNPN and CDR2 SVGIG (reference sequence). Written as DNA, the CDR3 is TGTGCCTGGAGTTCCACAGGGTACACTGAAGCTTTCTTT. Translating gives CAWSSTGYTEAFF.

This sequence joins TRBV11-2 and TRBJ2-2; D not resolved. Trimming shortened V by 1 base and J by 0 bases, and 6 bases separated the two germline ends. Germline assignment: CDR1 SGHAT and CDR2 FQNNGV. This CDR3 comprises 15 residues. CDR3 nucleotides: TGTGCCAGCAGCTTAGTACCTACGAACACCGGGGAGCTGTTTTTT. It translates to CASSLVPTNTGELFF. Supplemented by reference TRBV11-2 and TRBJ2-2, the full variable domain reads EAGVAQSPRYKIIEKRQSVAFWCNPISGHATLYWYQQILGQGPKLLIQFQNNGVVDDSQLPKDRFSAERLKGVDSTLKIQPAKLEDSAVYLCASSLVPTNTGELFFGEGSRLTVL.

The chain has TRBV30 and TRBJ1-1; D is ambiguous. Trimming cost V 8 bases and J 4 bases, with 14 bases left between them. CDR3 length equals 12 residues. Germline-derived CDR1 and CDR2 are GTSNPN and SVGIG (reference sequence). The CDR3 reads CAASRAGTEAFF. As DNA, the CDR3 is TGTGCCGCCTCAAGGGCGGGCACTGAAGCTTTCTTT.